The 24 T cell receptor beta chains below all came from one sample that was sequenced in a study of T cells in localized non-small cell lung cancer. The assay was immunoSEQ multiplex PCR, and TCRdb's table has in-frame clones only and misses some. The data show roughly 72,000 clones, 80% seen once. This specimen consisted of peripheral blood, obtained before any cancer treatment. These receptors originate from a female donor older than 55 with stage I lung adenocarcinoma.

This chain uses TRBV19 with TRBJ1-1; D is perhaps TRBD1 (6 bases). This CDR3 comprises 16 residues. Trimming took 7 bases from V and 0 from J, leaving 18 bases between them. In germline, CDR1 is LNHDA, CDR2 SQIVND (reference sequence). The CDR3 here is CASNNRAGDVNTEAFF. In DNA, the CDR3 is TGTGCCAGTAACAACAGGGCGGGGGATGTGAACACTGAAGCTTTCTTT.

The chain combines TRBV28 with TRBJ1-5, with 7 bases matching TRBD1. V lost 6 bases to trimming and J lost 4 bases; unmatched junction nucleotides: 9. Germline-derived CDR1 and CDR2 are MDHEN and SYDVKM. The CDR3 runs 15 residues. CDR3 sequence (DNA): TGTGCCAGCAGCAACAGGGGACGGGTAAATCAGCCCCAGCATTTT. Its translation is CASSNRGRVNQPQHF.

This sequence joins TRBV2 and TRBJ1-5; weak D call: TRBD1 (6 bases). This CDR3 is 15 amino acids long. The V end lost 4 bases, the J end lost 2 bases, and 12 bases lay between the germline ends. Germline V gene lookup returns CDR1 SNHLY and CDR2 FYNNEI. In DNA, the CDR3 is TGTGCCAGCAGTGTGTGGGGGCTGGGCAATCAGCCCCAGCATTTT. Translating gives CASSVWGLGNQPQHF.

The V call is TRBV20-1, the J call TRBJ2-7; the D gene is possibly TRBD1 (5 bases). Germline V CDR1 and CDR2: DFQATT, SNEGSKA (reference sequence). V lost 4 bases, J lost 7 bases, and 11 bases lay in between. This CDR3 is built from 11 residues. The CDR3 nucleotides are TGCAGTGCTACAAGGGGTGGGGAGCAGTACTTC. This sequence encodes CSATRGGEQYF.

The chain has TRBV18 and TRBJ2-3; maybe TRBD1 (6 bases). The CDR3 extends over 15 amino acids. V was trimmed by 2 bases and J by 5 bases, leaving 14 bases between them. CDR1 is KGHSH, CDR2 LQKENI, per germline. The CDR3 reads CASSPTGHSGDTQYF. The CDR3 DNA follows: TGTGCCAGCTCACCAACAGGGCATTCAGGAGATACGCAGTATTTT.

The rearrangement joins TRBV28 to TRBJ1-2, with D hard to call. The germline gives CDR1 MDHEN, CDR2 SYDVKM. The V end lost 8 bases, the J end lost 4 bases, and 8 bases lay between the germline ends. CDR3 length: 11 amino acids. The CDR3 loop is CASVTAYGYTF. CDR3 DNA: TGTGCCAGCGTAACCGCCTATGGCTACACCTTC.

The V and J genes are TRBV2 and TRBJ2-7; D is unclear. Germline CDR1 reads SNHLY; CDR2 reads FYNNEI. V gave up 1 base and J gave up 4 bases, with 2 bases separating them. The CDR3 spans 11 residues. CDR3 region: CASSEGYEQYF. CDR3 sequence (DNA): TGTGCCAGCAGTGAAGGGTACGAGCAGTACTTC. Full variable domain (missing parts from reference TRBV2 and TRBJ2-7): EPEVTQTPSHQVTQMGQEVILRCVPISNHLYFYWYRQILGQKVEFLVSFYNNEISEKSEIFDDQFSVERPDGSNFTLKIRSTKLEDSAMYFCASSEGYEQYFGPGTRLTVT.

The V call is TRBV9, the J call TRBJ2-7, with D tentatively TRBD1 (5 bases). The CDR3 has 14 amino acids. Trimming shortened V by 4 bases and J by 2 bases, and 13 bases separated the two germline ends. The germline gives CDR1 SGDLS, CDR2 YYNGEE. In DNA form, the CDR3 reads TGTGCCAGCAGCCAGGGCCAGGCCCCCTACGAGCAGTACTTC. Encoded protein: CASSQGQAPYEQYF.

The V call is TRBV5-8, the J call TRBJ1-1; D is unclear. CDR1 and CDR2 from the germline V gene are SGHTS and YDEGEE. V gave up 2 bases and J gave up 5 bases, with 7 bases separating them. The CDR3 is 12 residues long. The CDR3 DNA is TGTGCCAGCAGCTTACTGAGTACTGAAGCTTTCTTT. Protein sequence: CASSLLSTEAFF.

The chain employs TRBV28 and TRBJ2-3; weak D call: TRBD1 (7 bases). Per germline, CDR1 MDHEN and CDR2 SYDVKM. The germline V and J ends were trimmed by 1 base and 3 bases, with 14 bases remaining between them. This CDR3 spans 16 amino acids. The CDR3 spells CASSLSGGGVTDTQYF. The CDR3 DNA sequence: TGTGCCAGCAGTTTATCCGGAGGGGGCGTGACAGATACGCAGTATTTT.

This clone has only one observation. The CDR3 DNA reads TGTGCCAGCAGTTTGTTGGGACTAGCGGGAGGGCCGCCCACCGGGGAGCTGTTTTTT. It specifies CASSLLGLAGGPPTGELFF. The chain carries TRBV27 and TRBJ2-2; 16 bases agree with TRBD2. V trimming: 3 bases; J trimming: 4 bases; junction bases outside the gene matches: 8. Germline V gene lookup returns CDR1 MNHEY and CDR2 SMNVEV (reference sequence). The CDR3 runs to 19 residues.

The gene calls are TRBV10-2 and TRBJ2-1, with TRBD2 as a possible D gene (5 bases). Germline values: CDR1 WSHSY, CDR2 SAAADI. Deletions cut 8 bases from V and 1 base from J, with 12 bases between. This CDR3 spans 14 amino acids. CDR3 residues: CASVLSVSYNEQFF. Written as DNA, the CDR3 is TGCGCCAGCGTCCTTAGCGTATCCTACAATGAGCAGTTCTTC.

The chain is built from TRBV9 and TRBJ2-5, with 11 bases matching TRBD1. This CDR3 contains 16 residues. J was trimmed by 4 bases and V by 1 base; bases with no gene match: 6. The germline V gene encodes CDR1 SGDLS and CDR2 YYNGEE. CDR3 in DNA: TGTGCCAGCAGCGTATCAGGGACAGGGGGATCAGAGACCCAGTACTTC. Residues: CASSVSGTGGSETQYF.

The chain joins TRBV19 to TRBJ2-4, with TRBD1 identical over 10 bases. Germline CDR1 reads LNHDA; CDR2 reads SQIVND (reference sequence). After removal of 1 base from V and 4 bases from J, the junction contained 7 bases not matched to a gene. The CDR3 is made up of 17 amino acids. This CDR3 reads CASSIGLGGQGKNIQYF. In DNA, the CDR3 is TGTGCCAGTAGTATAGGATTAGGGGGACAGGGGAAAAACATTCAGTACTTC. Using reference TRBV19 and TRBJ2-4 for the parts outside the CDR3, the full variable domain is DGGITQSPKYLFRKEGQNVTLSCEQNLNHDAMYWYRQDPGQGLRLIYYSQIVNDFQKGDIAEGYSVSREKKESFPLTVTSAQKNPTAFYLCASSIGLGGQGKNIQYFGAGTRLSVL.

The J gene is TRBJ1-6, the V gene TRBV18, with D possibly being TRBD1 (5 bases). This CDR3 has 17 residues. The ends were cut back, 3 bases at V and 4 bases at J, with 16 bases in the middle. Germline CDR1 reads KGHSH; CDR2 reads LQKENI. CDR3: CASSPIGTGDYNSPLHF. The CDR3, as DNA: TGTGCCAGCTCACCTATCGGGACCGGGGATTATAATTCACCCCTCCACTTT. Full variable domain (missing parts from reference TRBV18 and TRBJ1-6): NAGVMQNPRHLVRRRGQEARLRCSPMKGHSHVYWYRQLPEEGLKFMVYLQKENIIDESGMPKERFSAEFPKEGPSILRIQQVVRGDSAAYFCASSPIGTGDYNSPLHFGNGTRLTVT.

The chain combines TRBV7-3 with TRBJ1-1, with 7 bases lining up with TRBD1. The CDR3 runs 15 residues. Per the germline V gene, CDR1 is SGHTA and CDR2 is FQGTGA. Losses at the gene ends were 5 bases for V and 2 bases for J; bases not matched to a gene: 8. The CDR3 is CASSPGGTANTEAFF. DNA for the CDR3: TGTGCCAGCAGCCCGGGGGGGACAGCTAACACTGAAGCTTTCTTT.

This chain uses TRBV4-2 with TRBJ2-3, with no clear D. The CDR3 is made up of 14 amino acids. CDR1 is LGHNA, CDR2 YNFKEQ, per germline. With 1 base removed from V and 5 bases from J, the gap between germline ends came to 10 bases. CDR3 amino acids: CASSQVTVQDTQYF. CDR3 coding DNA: TGTGCCAGCAGCCAAGTTACCGTGCAAGATACGCAGTATTTT.

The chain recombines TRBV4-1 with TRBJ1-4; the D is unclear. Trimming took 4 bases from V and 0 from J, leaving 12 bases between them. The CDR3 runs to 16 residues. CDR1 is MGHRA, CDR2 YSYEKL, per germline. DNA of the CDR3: TGCGCCAGCAGCCGCACGACGGGTGCAACTAATGAAAAACTGTTTTTT. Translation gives CASSRTTGATNEKLFF.

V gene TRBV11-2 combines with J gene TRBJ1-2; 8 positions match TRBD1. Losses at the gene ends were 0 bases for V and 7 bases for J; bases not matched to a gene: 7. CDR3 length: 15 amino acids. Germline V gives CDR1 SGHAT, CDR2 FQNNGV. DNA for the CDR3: TGTGCCAGCAGCTTAGATTGGGCAGGGGGCGCTGGCTACACCTTC. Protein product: CASSLDWAGGAGYTF.

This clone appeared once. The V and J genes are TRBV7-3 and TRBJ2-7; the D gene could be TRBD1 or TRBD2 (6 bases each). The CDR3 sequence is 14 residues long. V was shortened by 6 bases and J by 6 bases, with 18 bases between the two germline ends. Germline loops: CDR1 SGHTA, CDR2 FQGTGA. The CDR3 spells CASSAAGGTGEQYF. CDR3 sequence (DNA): TGTGCCAGCAGTGCCGCCGGGGGCACGGGCGAGCAGTACTTC.

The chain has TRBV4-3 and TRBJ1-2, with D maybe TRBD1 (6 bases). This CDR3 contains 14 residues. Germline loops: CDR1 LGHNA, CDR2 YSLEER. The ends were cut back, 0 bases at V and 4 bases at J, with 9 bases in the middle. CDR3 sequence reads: CASSQDRTAYGYTF. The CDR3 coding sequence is TGCGCCAGCAGCCAAGATCGGACAGCCTATGGCTACACCTTC.

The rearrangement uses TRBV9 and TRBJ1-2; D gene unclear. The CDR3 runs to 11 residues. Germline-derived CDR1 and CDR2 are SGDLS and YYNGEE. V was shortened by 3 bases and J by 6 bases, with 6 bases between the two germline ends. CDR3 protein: CASSGSDGYTF. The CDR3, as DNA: TGTGCCAGCAGCGGCTCGGATGGCTACACCTTC.

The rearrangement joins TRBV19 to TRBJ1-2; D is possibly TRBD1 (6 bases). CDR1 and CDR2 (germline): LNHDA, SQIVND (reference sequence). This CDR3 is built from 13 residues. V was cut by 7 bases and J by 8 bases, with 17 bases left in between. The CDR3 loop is CASTIRGANGYTF. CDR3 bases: TGTGCCAGTACCATCAGGGGAGCTAACGGCTACACCTTC.

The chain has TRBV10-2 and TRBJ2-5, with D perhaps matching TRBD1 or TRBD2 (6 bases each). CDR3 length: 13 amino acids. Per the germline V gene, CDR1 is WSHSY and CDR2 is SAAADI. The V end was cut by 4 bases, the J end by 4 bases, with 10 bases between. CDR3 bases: TGCGCCAGCAGTGTAGGGGGGCGAGAGACCCAGTACTTC. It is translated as CASSVGGRETQYF.